Listed below are T cell receptor beta chains from one sample, sequenced in a study of post-analysis software for immune sequencing data. Using its own MiXCR run on the PCR reads, TCRdb lists one record per CDR3 protein. The sample consists of about half a million distinct CDR3 sequences, roughly 45% of them appearing once. Sequenced input: blood. The receptor source for this set is a girl between 10 and 17 years old with multiple sclerosis. CDR3s include the opening cysteine and the closing phenylalanine or tryptophan. The order of the fields is V gene, D gene, clone size, J gene, CDR3 length, CDR3 protein, CDR3 DNA. D genes are given only for firm matches. Some rows mark clone size as missing; the rest say once, few, many or name a class of expanded clone.

>TRBV6-1|NA|once|TRBJ2-6|17
CASSRTYTASGANVLTF
TGTGCCAGCAGTCGTACTTATACCGCCTCTGGGGCCAACGTCCTGACTTTC
>TRBV7-9|TRBD1|NA|TRBJ1-4|15
CASSLRDRENEKLFF
TGTGCCAGCAGCCTACGGGACAGGGAGAATGAAAAACTGTTTTTT
>TRBV7-8|NA|NA|TRBJ2-5|15
CASSVLTDYRETQYF
TGTGCCAGCAGCGTACTGACAGATTACCGGGAGACCCAGTACTTC
>TRBV6-5|NA|few|TRBJ2-7|11
CASTAAHEQYF
TGTGCCAGCACGGCGGCCCACGAGCAGTACTTC
>TRBV12-3/TRBV12-4|NA|NA|TRBJ1-2|14
CASSLRPINYGYTF
TGTGCCAGCAGTTTACGACCGATCAACTATGGCTACACCTTC
>TRBV5-1|NA|NA|TRBJ2-7|16
CASGPVRTESSYEQYF
TGCGCCAGCGGTCCGGTCAGGACAGAGTCCTCCTACGAGCAGTACTTC
>TRBV7-3|NA|NA|TRBJ2-3|18
CASSFGTNGTRSTDTQYF
TGTGCCAGCAGCTTCGGGACTAACGGGACAAGAAGCACAGATACGCAGTATTTT
>TRBV7-8|NA|few|TRBJ2-3|13
CASSLGSTDTRYF
TGTGCCAGCAGCTTAGGGAGCACAGATACGCGGTATTTT
>TRBV29-1|TRBD2|NA|TRBJ2-2|16
CSATLLAGMNTGELFF
TGCAGCGCTACTTTACTAGCGGGGATGAACACCGGGGAGCTGTTTTTT
>TRBV5-1|NA|NA|TRBJ2-5|14
CASSPTSQGNEQYF
TGCGCCAGCAGCCCGACTAGCCAGGGGAATGAGCAGTACTTC
>TRBV7-2|NA|NA|TRBJ1-2|15
CASSLGGVTYYGYTF
TGTGCCAGCAGCCTCGGGGGAGTAACCTACTATGGCTACACCTTC
>TRBV11-2|TRBD2|NA|TRBJ2-1|15
CASGLRAGDSSEQFF
TGTGCCAGCGGCTTGCGGGCGGGAGATTCGAGTGAGCAGTTCTTC
>TRBV3-1|TRBD2|few|TRBJ2-7|14
CASSQEIAGYEQYF
TGTGCCAGCAGCCAAGAGATAGCGGGCTACGAGCAGTACTTC
>TRBV9|NA|NA|TRBJ2-7|15
CASSPTSIGSYEQYF
TGTGCCAGCAGCCCCACTAGTATTGGCTCCTACGAGCAGTACTTC
>TRBV11-2|TRBD1|NA|TRBJ2-1|16
CASTHPAGGSYNEQFF
TGTGCCAGCACACACCCCGCAGGGGGCTCCTACAATGAGCAGTTCTTC
>TRBV6-2/TRBV6-3|NA|once|TRBJ1-6|14
CASRLGPSRSPPHF
TGTGCCAGCAGACTAGGACCGTCCCGTTCACCCCCCCACTTT
>TRBV20-1|TRBD2|few|TRBJ2-5|14
CSAIGLAGQETQYF
TGCAGTGCTATCGGACTAGCGGGCCAAGAGACCCAGTACTTC
>TRBV20-1|TRBD2|NA|TRBJ2-7|16
CSARPGLAGYEYEQYF
TGCAGTGCTAGACCGGGACTAGCGGGTTATGAGTACGAGCAGTACTTC
>TRBV20-1|NA|many|TRBJ2-5|13
CSATDRIGETQYF
TGCAGTGCTACCGACAGGATTGGGGAGACCCAGTACTTC
>TRBV5-1|TRBD2|NA|TRBJ2-1|18
CASSLAGSGVFSYNEQFF
TGCGCCAGCAGCTTGGCGGGTAGCGGGGTCTTTTCCTACAATGAACAGTTCTTC
>TRBV15|TRBD2|NA|TRBJ2-5|16
CATSRDWREGPGTQYF
TGTGCCACCAGCAGAGATTGGCGGGAGGGGCCAGGGACCCAGTACTTC
>TRBV6-2/TRBV6-3|TRBD1|few|TRBJ2-4|17
CASSYSDRGHSKNIQYF
TGTGCCAGCAGTTACTCCGACAGGGGGCATTCCAAAAACATTCAGTACTTC
>TRBV12-3/TRBV12-4|TRBD1|few|TRBJ2-7|13
CASSGGTGGEQYF
TGTGCCAGCAGTGGGGGGACAGGGGGCGAGCAGTACTTC
>TRBV20-1|TRBD2|NA|TRBJ2-1|17
CSLQASGVHSSYNEQFF
TGCAGTCTGCAGGCTAGCGGGGTTCATTCGTCCTACAATGAGCAGTTCTTC
>TRBV11-2|NA|NA|TRBJ2-5|15
CASSLATYQGETQYF
TGTGCCAGCAGCTTAGCGACCTACCAGGGGGAGACCCAGTACTTC
>TRBV10-2|NA|few|TRBJ1-6|15
CASSEATSGNSPPHF
TGCGCCAGCAGTGAGGCTACATCGGGCAATTCACCCCCCCACTTT
>TRBV6-6|NA|few|TRBJ2-7|13
CASSYRDGVEQYF
TGTGCCAGCAGTTACCGGGACGGCGTCGAGCAGTACTTC
>TRBV12-3/TRBV12-4|NA|NA|TRBJ1-2|13
CASSLPENYGYTF
TGCGCCAGCAGTCTCCCAGAGAACTATGGCTACACCTTC
>TRBV7-2|TRBD2|NA|TRBJ2-5|17
CASSSKLAGELQETQYF
TGTGCCAGCAGCTCGAAACTAGCGGGAGAGCTCCAAGAGACCCAGTACTTC
>TRBV7-2|TRBD1|few|TRBJ2-5|14
CASSFPGQQETQYF
TGTGCCAGCAGCTTCCCGGGACAGCAAGAGACCCAGTACTTC
>TRBV29-1|NA|NA|TRBJ2-3|13
CSGRTASTDTQYF
TGCAGCGGCAGGACAGCTAGCACAGATACGCAGTATTTT
>TRBV28|TRBD1|NA|TRBJ1-5|18
CASQGTGKLKFGNQPQHF
TGTGCCTCTCAGGGGACAGGGAAGCTGAAATTTGGCAATCAGCCCCAGCATTTT
>TRBV2|TRBD2|NA|TRBJ2-3|16
CASSFERGSSTDTQYF
TGTGCCAGCAGTTTCGAGCGGGGGTCTAGCACAGATACGCAGTATTTT
>TRBV7-8|NA|NA|TRBJ1-2|13
CASSFLGHYGYTF
TGTGCCAGCAGCTTCTTGGGGCACTATGGCTACACCTTC
>TRBV29-1|NA|NA|TRBJ2-1|14
CSVEDLGARNEQFF
TGCAGCGTTGAAGATCTCGGCGCGAGGAATGAGCAGTTCTTC
>TRBV6-5|NA|NA|TRBJ2-6|16
CASSKTGPALANVLTF
TGTGCCAGCAGTAAGACTGGACCGGCCTTAGCCAACGTCCTGACTTTC
>TRBV9|TRBD2|NA|TRBJ2-7|15
CASSPSGRESNEQYF
TGTGCCAGCAGTCCCAGCGGGAGGGAGTCGAACGAGCAGTACTTC
>TRBV20-1|NA|NA|TRBJ2-1|16
CSARIPQRLSYNEQFF
TGCAGTGCTAGGATTCCTCAGCGGCTATCCTACAATGAGCAGTTCTTC
>TRBV20-1|NA|few|TRBJ1-2|10
CSASQYGYTF
TGCAGTGCTTCCCAATATGGCTACACCTTC
>TRBV24-1|TRBD1|NA|TRBJ2-5|15
CATSDPDRGQETQYF
TGTGCCACCAGTGACCCGGACAGGGGACAGGAGACCCAGTACTTC
>TRBV7-6|NA|few|TRBJ2-1|13
CASTRIWDNEQFF
TGTGCCAGCACCCGCATATGGGACAATGAGCAGTTCTTC
>TRBV6-1|TRBD1|NA|TRBJ2-1|12
CASRDRVGEQFF
TGTGCCAGCAGGGACAGGGTAGGTGAGCAGTTCTTC
>TRBV20-1|TRBD2|NA|TRBJ2-7|14
CSAKPEAGGGEQYF
TGCAGTGCTAAACCCGAAGCGGGAGGGGGGGAGCAGTACTTC
>TRBV21-1|NA|NA|TRBJ2-6|17
CASSKGGRDSGANVLTF
TGTGCCAGCAGCAAAGGGGGCCGTGACTCTGGGGCCAACGTCCTGACTTTC
>TRBV28|NA|few|TRBJ2-7|14
CASSHGSGPYEQYF
TGTGCCAGCAGCCATGGTAGCGGACCCTACGAGCAGTACTTC
>TRBV7-2|NA|few|TRBJ1-2|14
CASSRDGPNYGYTF
TGTGCCAGCAGCAGGGACGGACCTAACTATGGCTACACCTTC
>TRBV15|NA|NA|TRBJ2-5|13
CATSRDRRETQYF
TGTGCCACCAGCAGAGACAGGAGGGAGACCCAGTACTTC
>TRBV18|TRBD1|NA|TRBJ2-7|16
CASSPPNGQGTYEQYF
TGTGCCAGCTCACCACCGAATGGACAGGGAACCTACGAGCAGTACTTC
>TRBV7-9|NA|NA|TRBJ2-1|13
CASSFGQGGEQFF
TGTGCCAGCAGCTTTGGGCAGGGTGGTGAGCAGTTCTTC
>TRBV5-6|NA|NA|TRBJ2-5|14
CASSVGGAAETQYF
TGTGCCAGCTCGGTGGGGGGGGCTGCTGAGACCCAGTACTTC
>TRBV20-1|TRBD2|NA|TRBJ2-7|13
CSAPTSGRPEQYF
TGCAGTGCTCCGACTAGCGGGAGACCCGAGCAGTACTTC
>TRBV20-1|TRBD2|NA|TRBJ2-1|15
CSAGPAGAGVGEQFF
TGCAGTGCTGGACCAGCGGGAGCGGGAGTGGGTGAGCAGTTCTTC
>TRBV5-1|NA|few|TRBJ1-6|14
CASSAGGGFSPPHF
TGCGCCAGCAGCGCCGGCGGGGGTTTTTCACCCCCCCACTTT
>TRBV5-6|NA|NA|TRBJ2-1|16
CASSRRAPSSYNEQFF
TGTGCCAGCAGCCGCCGGGCCCCGAGCTCCTACAATGAGCAGTTCTTC
>TRBV7-3|NA|many|TRBJ2-7|9
CASSYEQYF
TGTGCCAGCAGTTACGAGCAGTACTTC